The rows below give T cell receptor beta chains drawn from one sample of a study of blood T cell repertoires in COVID-19. Libraries were prepared by immunoSEQ multiplex PCR; TCRdb keeps only in-frame clonotypes and omits some of them. This sample has around 430,000 clones, with 87% found just once. The sample was PBMCs or T cells enriched from blood (not recorded which). These receptors were taken from a woman between 45 and 65 years old who had recovered from COVID-19. CDR3s include the opening cysteine and the closing phenylalanine or tryptophan. The D gene is left open where the match is weak. For some rows the clone size is stated as once, few or many, or as a class when expanded; others skip it.

- | TRBJ1-5 | TRBV19 | few | CATAGSGTQPQHF | TGTGCCACTGCTGGGAGCGGCACTCAGCCCCAGCATTTT
- | TRBJ1-2 | TRBV9 | - | CASSVGREAYGYTF | TGTGCCAGCAGCGTCGGCCGGGAGGCTTATGGCTACACCTTC
- | TRBJ2-2 | TRBV28 | - | CASSPGLIEAITGELFF | TGTGCCAGCAGCCCTGGACTTATTGAAGCCATCACCGGGGAGCTGTTTTTT
TRBD2 | TRBJ2-1 | TRBV18 | - | CASSPSGTRGLVGEQFF | TGTGCCAGCTCACCCTCCGGGACTAGGGGCCTAGTCGGTGAGCAGTTCTTC
- | TRBJ2-1 | TRBV4-2 | few | CASSQDRGTYNEQFF | TGTGCCAGCAGCCAAGATCGAGGGACCTACAATGAGCAGTTCTTC
TRBD2 | TRBJ2-1 | TRBV4-1 | once | CASSAPSGGVGEQFF | TGCGCCAGCAGCGCCCCAAGCGGGGGGGTCGGCGAGCAGTTCTTC
TRBD1 | TRBJ1-5 | TRBV5-6 | - | CASSLWTGGQPQHF | TGTGCCAGCAGCTTGTGGACAGGGGGTCAGCCCCAGCATTTT
TRBD1 | TRBJ1-4 | TRBV30 | - | CAFLTGQSLGKLFF | TGTGCCTTTTTGACGGGACAGTCATTAGGAAAACTGTTTTTT
TRBD1 | TRBJ1-2 | TRBV27 | - | CASSWTGASYGYTF | TGTGCCAGCAGTTGGACAGGGGCGTCCTATGGCTACACCTTC
- | TRBJ1-5 | TRBV2 | - | CASSPGSPQHF | TGTGCCAGCAGTCCGGGGTCGCCTCAGCATTTT
TRBD2 | TRBJ2-7 | TRBV5-5 | - | CASSFATSGGSYEQYF | TGTGCCAGCAGCTTCGCGACTAGCGGGGGCTCCTACGAGCAGTACTTC
- | TRBJ1-1 | TRBV12-3/TRBV12-4 | once | CASSLSGTEAFF | TGTGCCAGCAGTTTATCGGGAACTGAAGCTTTCTTT
TRBD1 | TRBJ1-4 | TRBV6-5 | - | CASSPGQENEKLFF | TGTGCCAGCAGTCCGGGACAGGAAAATGAAAAACTGTTTTTT
- | TRBJ2-5 | TRBV2 | - | CASTRGTGTQYF | TGTGCCAGCACTCGGGGGACTGGGACCCAGTACTTC
TRBD1 | TRBJ2-7 | TRBV11-2 | - | CASSLETQGAWDEQYF | TGTGCCAGCAGCTTAGAAACTCAGGGGGCCTGGGACGAGCAGTACTTC
TRBD1 | TRBJ1-5 | TRBV15 | - | CATSSRAGTGVFWSNQPQHF | TGTGCCACCAGCTCGCGGGCCGGGACAGGGGTGTTTTGGAGCAATCAGCCCCAGCATTTT
- | TRBJ1-1 | TRBV19 | - | CASSTIAGNTEAFF | TGTGCCAGTAGTACCATCGCGGGGAACACTGAAGCTTTCTTT
TRBD2 | TRBJ2-7 | TRBV13 | - | CASSFQTSAPPYEQYF | TGTGCCAGCAGCTTCCAGACTAGCGCTCCGCCCTACGAGCAGTACTTC
- | TRBJ1-5 | TRBV30 | few | CAWSEGGKGVSQHF | TGTGCCTGGAGTGAAGGCGGGAAAGGGGTGTCCCAGCATTTT
TRBD1 | TRBJ1-1 | TRBV10-3 | - | CAISGDRGSAEAFF | TGTGCCATCAGTGGGGACAGGGGGTCGGCAGAAGCTTTCTTT
- | TRBJ1-2 | TRBV5-6 | - | CARAGGVYGYTF | TGTGCCCGTGCTGGGGGCGTTTATGGCTACACCTTC
- | TRBJ1-3 | TRBV28 | - | CATSPDKSGNTIYF | TGTGCCACCAGTCCTGACAAGTCTGGAAACACCATATATTTT
TRBD1 | TRBJ2-1 | TRBV19 | - | CASGTGWNEQFF | TGTGCCTCCGGGACAGGGTGGAATGAGCAGTTCTTC
TRBD1 | TRBJ1-3 | TRBV19 | - | CASRPPGTGASGNTIYF | TGTGCCAGTAGGCCGCCCGGGACAGGGGCCTCCGGAAACACCATATATTTT
- | TRBJ2-7 | TRBV21-1 | - | CASSPQISYF | TGTGCCAGCAGCCCACAGATTAGTTACTTC
TRBD2 | TRBJ2-5 | TRBV7-9 | - | CASSSDTGLAGETQYF | TGTGCCAGCAGCTCCGACACGGGACTAGCGGGAGAGACCCAGTACTTC
- | TRBJ2-7 | TRBV28 | - | CASRLRDTAYEQYF | TGTGCCAGCAGGCTCCGGGACACCGCCTACGAGCAGTACTTC
- | TRBJ1-1 | TRBV29-1 | - | CSVATENTEAFF | TGCAGCGTCGCAACAGAGAACACTGAAGCTTTCTTT
- | TRBJ2-7 | TRBV30 | - | CAWGAAYEQYF | TGTGCCTGGGGGGCAGCCTACGAGCAGTACTTC
- | TRBJ1-6 | TRBV7-9 | - | CASSPGLGSPLHF | TGTGCCAGCAGCCCAGGTTTAGGTTCACCCCTCCACTTT
- | TRBJ1-2 | TRBV2 | - | CASRNQGSEYGYTF | TGTGCCAGCAGGAATCAGGGTTCTGAGTATGGCTACACCTTC
- | TRBJ1-4 | TRBV11-3 | once | CASSSGGGEKLFF | TGTGCCAGCAGCTCCGGGGGGGGTGAAAAACTGTTTTTT
- | TRBJ1-3 | TRBV4-1 | - | CASSQEYRTKNRGTIYF | TGCGCCAGCAGCCAAGAATACCGCACTAAGAATCGGGGAACCATATATTTT
TRBD1 | TRBJ1-1 | TRBV7-2 | few | CASSSQGASTEAFF | TGTGCCAGCAGCTCCCAGGGGGCAAGCACTGAAGCTTTCTTT
- | TRBJ1-2 | TRBV10-3 | - | CAIRQGGIPYGYTF | TGTGCCATCAGACAAGGAGGAATACCCTATGGCTACACCTTC
- | TRBJ1-1 | TRBV23-1 | few | CASSLGAFF | TGCGCCAGCAGCCTCGGAGCTTTCTTT
TRBD2 | TRBJ2-5 | TRBV6-2/TRBV6-3 | - | CASSYLVGGGTKETQYF | TGTGCCAGCAGTTACCTGGTGGGGGGGGGTACGAAAGAGACCCAGTACTTC
- | TRBJ2-5 | TRBV5-5 | - | CASSSTGRETQYF | TGTGCCAGCAGCTCGACAGGCAGGGAGACCCAGTACTTC
TRBD2 | TRBJ2-2 | TRBV5-1 | - | CASSLGLAGGLANTGELFF | TGCGCCAGCAGCTTGGGTCTAGCGGGGGGACTCGCGAACACCGGGGAGCTGTTTTTT
- | TRBJ1-1 | TRBV3-1/TRBV3-2 | - | CASSQSGSGVAEAFF | TGTGCCAGCAGCCAAAGCGGTTCGGGAGTGGCTGAAGCTTTCTTT
TRBD1 | TRBJ1-2 | TRBV12-3/TRBV12-4 | - | CASKDRDNYGYTF | TGTGCCAGCAAGGACAGGGATAACTATGGCTACACCTTC
- | TRBJ1-1 | TRBV12-3/TRBV12-4 | - | CASTFGRVEAFF | TGTGCCAGCACCTTTGGGAGGGTTGAAGCTTTCTTT
- | TRBJ2-1 | TRBV6-5 | - | CASRPGLASREQFF | TGTGCCAGCCGACCGGGACTTGCCTCTCGGGAGCAGTTCTTC
TRBD1 | TRBJ2-7 | TRBV4-2 | once | CASSQSAPTPGQIFYEQYF | TGTGCCAGCAGCCAATCAGCTCCTACGCCGGGACAGATTTTCTACGAGCAGTACTTC
- | TRBJ1-2 | TRBV18 | - | CASSPSLEFRGFNYGYTF | TGTGCCAGCTCACCCTCTTTAGAATTCAGGGGATTTAACTATGGCTACACCTTC
- | TRBJ2-2 | TRBV7-2 | - | CASSFRGFGELFF | TGTGCCAGCAGCTTCAGAGGGTTCGGGGAGCTGTTTTTT
- | TRBJ1-2 | TRBV19 | - | CASTSTGYGYGYTF | TGTGCCAGTACCTCGACAGGCTACGGCTATGGCTACACCTTC
- | TRBJ1-2 | TRBV9 | - | CASSPTSASNYGYTF | TGTGCCAGCAGCCCTACCTCCGCTTCTAACTATGGCTACACCTTC
- | TRBJ2-5 | TRBV24-1 | - | CATSDGQGGGQETQYF | TGTGCCACCAGTGACGGCCAGGGAGGGGGGCAAGAGACCCAGTACTTC
TRBD2 | TRBJ2-2 | TRBV9 | - | CASSAFSGVTSNTGELFF | TGTGCCAGCAGCGCATTTAGCGGGGTGACGTCGAACACCGGGGAGCTGTTTTTT
TRBD1 | TRBJ1-2 | TRBV19 | - | CASSIDTGQLLYTF | TGTGCCAGTAGTATAGATACGGGACAGCTGCTCTACACCTTC
TRBD1 | TRBJ1-5 | TRBV15 | few | CATSSRQGAQPQHF | TGTGCCACCAGCAGTCGACAGGGGGCTCAGCCCCAGCATTTT
- | TRBJ1-4 | TRBV21-1 | - | CASSYYRGHATNEKLFF | TGTGCCAGCAGCTACTACAGGGGCCATGCAACTAATGAAAAACTGTTTTTT
- | TRBJ1-1 | TRBV18 | - | CASSPGRQLNTEAFF | TGTGCCAGCTCACCAGGGCGACAGCTGAACACTGAAGCTTTCTTT